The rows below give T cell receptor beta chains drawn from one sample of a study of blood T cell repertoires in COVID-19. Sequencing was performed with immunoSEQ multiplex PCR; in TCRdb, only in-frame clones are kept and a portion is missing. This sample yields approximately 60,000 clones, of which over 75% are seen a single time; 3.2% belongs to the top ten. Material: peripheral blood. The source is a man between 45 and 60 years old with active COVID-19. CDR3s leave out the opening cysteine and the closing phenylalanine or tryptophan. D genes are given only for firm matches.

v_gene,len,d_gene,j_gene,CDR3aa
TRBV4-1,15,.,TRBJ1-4,ASSQDAGDAANEKLF
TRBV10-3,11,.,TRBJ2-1,AISFRGYNEQF
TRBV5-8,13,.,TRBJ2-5,ASSRGIASQETQY
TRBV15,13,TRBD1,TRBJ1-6,ATSRTGTGNSPLH
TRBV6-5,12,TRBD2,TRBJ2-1,ASRPGLDPSEQF
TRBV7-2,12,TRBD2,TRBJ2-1,ASSRLAEYNEQF
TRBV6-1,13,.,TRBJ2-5,ASSENVQGGETQY
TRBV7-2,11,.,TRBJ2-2,ASSLNIIGELF
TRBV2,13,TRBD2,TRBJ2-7,ASTRTSGRLDEQY
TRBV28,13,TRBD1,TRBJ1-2,ASSLLTETGDGYT
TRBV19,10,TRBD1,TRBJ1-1,ASSIEDREAF
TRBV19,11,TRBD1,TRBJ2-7,ASSKGQPYEQY
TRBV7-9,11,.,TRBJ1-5,ASSGGRGQPQH
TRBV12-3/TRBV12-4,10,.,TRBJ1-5,ASSSQNQPQH
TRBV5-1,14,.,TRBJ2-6,ASSLTTGPGANVLT
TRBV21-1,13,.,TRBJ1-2,ASSTPGEFSYGYT
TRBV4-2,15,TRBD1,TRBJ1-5,ASSQDLTGDSNQPQH
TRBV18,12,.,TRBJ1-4,ASGTSPTNEKLF
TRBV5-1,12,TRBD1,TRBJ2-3,ASSSSTGADTQY
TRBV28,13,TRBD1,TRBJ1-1,ASSSIDRGRAEAF
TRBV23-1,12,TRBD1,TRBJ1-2,ASSQETGYYGYT
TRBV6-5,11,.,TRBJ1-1,ASRRMRDTEAF
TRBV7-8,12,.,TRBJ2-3,ASSRGGRTDTQY
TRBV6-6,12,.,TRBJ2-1,ASSYSEEPGEQF